This T cell receptor beta chain was captured by sequencing in a study of blood T cell repertoires in COVID-19. Study as a whole: Samples taken during acute and convalescent COVID-19 were collected in the United States, Italy and Spain.

Germline assignment: CDR1 LNHDA and CDR2 SQIVND (reference sequence). The V end was cut by 6 bases, the J end by 4 bases, with 16 bases between. The CDR3 covers 15 residues. The table came from immunoSEQ multiplex PCR; TCRdb's copy has only in-frame clones and leaves some out. The sample consists of approximately 170,000 clones, roughly 81% of them appearing once. The sequencing input was peripheral blood. The TCR originated in a man between 40 and 49 years old who had recovered from COVID-19. The genes are TRBV19 and TRBJ2-1, with D tentatively TRBD2 (6 bases). The CDR3 is CASSNPGLSYNEQFF. CDR3 sequence (DNA): TGTGCCAGTAGCAACCCGGGACTCTCGTACAATGAGCAGTTCTTC.